The TCR beta chain described here comes from a study of T cells in Graves' hyperthyroidism and ophthalmopathy. Points on this clonotype: Its matching antigen is unknown.

Broader study findings: Most thyroid clonotypes that were expanded above 0.001 also turned up in blood. The model forecast ophthalmopathy, anticipating it by a median around 6.5 months before onset. Through a model of 13 V-J features, ophthalmopathy was separated from stable hyperthyroidism.

RNA transcripts served as the template for amplifying TCR beta CDR3 regions. RT-PCR in the first round (using the HTBI primer set) targeted the TCR CDR3. TCRdb redid the calling of the multiplex PCR reads with MiXCR, one entry per CDR3 protein. The sample has over 650,000 distinct CDR3 sequences, roughly 45% seen once; the top ten hold about 7.2%. Clinical symptoms, serum thyroxine, TRAb, thyroid ultrasound and orbital computed tomography informed diagnoses. The CDR3 covers 15 residues. V lost 4 bases, J lost 8 bases, and 18 bases lay in between. Germline loops: CDR1 KGHDR, CDR2 SFDVKD. The gene calls are TRBV24-1 and TRBJ2-3, with a tentative D call TRBD1 (6 bases). Material for sequencing was peripheral blood or thyroid tissue (not recorded which). The TCR sequence derives from an adult man with Graves' disease, either hyperthyroidism or ophthalmopathy (not recorded which). The CDR3 sequence: CATSDPSTGLRTQYF. CDR3 nucleotides: TGTGCCACCAGTGACCCATCGACAGGTTTGCGTACGCAGTATTTT.